The clone carrying this TCR beta chain was picked up many times. What it binds is not known. Amplification yielded TCR beta CDR3 regions, with RNA transcripts as the source. Researchers ran a first-round RT-PCR on the TCR CDR3 using the HTBI primer set. TCRdb re-called the multiplex PCR reads with MiXCR, one entry per CDR3 protein. The table lists more than 650,000 distinct CDR3 sequences, approximately 14% of them singletons. The source of the sample is a study of T cells in Graves' hyperthyroidism and ophthalmopathy. Study-wide points: Most expanded thyroid clonotypes above 0.001 recurred in blood. A model of 13 V-J pairs discriminated ophthalmopathy from stable hyperthyroidism.

The CDR3 loop spans 14 amino acids. Between the trimmed V and J ends, which lost 6 bases and 3 bases, there was a span of 16 bases. Germline values: CDR1 SGHDT, CDR2 YYEEEE. Across 18 months, stable Graves' hyperthyroidism was marked by no progression to ophthalmopathy. Exclusion of patients followed from uncontrolled infection, other autoimmune disease, pregnancy or lactation. Sequenced input: blood. The chain carries TRBV5-6 and TRBJ2-7; no clear D. The clonotype originates from a woman under 30 with Graves' hyperthyroidism. In nucleotides, the CDR3 is TGTGCCAGCAACTCGTTGGGCGGTTACTACGAGCAGTACTTC. Its protein product is CASNSLGGYYEQYF. Using reference TRBV5-6 and TRBJ2-7 for the parts outside the CDR3, the full variable domain is DAGVTQSPTHLIKTRGQQVTLRCSPKSGHDTVSWYQQALGQGPQFIFQYYEEEERQRGNFPDRFSGHQFPNYSSELNVNALLLGDSALYLCASNSLGGYYEQYFGPGTRLTVT.